This T cell receptor beta chain was sequenced in a study of T cells after yellow fever vaccination. This clonotype was observed a few times. Each CDR3 protein gets one entry after TCRdb re-called the 5' RACE reads with MiXCR. Of about 340,000 distinct CDR3 sequences in the sample, 9.5% to 15% are singletons; the top ten hold 2.5% to 4%. The CDR3 length is 16 residues. Germline CDR1 SGDLS, CDR2 YYNGEE. Trimming shortened V by 3 bases and J by 1 base, and 14 bases separated the two germline ends. The sequenced sample was CD4+ T cells sorted from PBMCs, obtained 15 days after the yellow fever booster vaccination. The rearrangement joins TRBV9 to TRBJ1-3; D ambiguous. This sequence was found in a man aged 18 to 35 who received the YFV17D yellow fever vaccine. CDR3 DNA sequence: TGTGCCAGCAGCGCCCGGCTTGTGAGATCTGGAAACACCATATATTTT. It translates to CASSARLVRSGNTIYF.